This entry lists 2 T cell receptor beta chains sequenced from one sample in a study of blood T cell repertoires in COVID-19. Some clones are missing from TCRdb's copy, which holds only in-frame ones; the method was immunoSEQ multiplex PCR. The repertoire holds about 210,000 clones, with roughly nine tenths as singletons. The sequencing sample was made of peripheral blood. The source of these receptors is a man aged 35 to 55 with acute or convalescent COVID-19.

The CDR3 spells CASSRGNRGLRRNSPLHF. The CDR3 bases are TGTGCCAGCAGCAGAGGGAATCGAGGGTTAAGGAGGAATTCACCCCTCCACTTT. The chain couples TRBV27 to TRBJ1-6; no clear D gene. Between the trimmed V and J ends, which lost 6 bases and 7 bases, there was a span of 25 bases. Germline V gene lookup returns CDR1 MNHEY and CDR2 SMNVEV (reference sequence). The CDR3 length is 18 residues.

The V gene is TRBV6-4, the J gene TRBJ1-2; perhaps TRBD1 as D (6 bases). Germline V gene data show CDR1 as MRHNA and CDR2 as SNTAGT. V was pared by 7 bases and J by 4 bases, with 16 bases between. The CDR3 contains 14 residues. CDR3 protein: CASNPGQGLYGYTF. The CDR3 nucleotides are TGTGCCAGCAACCCGGGACAAGGCCTCTATGGCTACACCTTC.